This T cell receptor beta chain was found in a study of T-cell reconstitution after alpha-beta-depleted transplantation in children. Study observations and caveats: Where alpha-beta T cells came from about two months after transplant was reportedly several hundred expanded graft clones. Recipient T cells and thymic progenitors that survived were the source of the high TCRbeta diversity seen at day 60 in some patients. T-cell numbers and diversity one year post-transplant derived largely from freshly generated T cells.

Researchers prepared the TCRbeta library using unique molecular identifiers, the study reports. TCRdb reprocessed the PCR reads with MiXCR, giving one entry per CDR3 protein. The sample has around 29,000 distinct CDR3 sequences, over 5% seen once. About this clonotype: Its specificity is not known.

Here the sequenced sample was PBMCs, mostly from graft donor cells, taken 180 days after TCRalphabeta/CD19-depleted stem cell transplant. The TCR was taken from a male patient aged 10 to 17 who had a stem cell transplant for acute myeloid leukemia, so the T cells may come from the graft donor.

The CDR3 region has the DNA TGTGCCATCAGTTTTTCCGTCGTTGGGACAGGGAAAGGAGCAGATACGCAGTATTTT. Residues: CAISFSVVGTGKGADTQYF. The gene calls are TRBV10-3 and TRBJ2-3, with 9 bases lining up with TRBD1. The junction had 19 bases not matched to a gene; V was cut back by 5 bases and J by 4 bases. There are 19 residues in the CDR3. Germline V gene sequence: CDR1 ENHRY, CDR2 SYGVKD.